This entry lists 10 T cell receptor beta chains sequenced from one sample in a study of blood T cell repertoires in COVID-19. The data were produced by immunoSEQ multiplex PCR, yet TCRdb's version contains in-frame clones alone and is incomplete. The profile shows about 220,000 clones, 70% to 90% of them singletons. Sequenced input: peripheral blood. The source is a woman aged 70-85 years with COVID-19, enrolled during active disease.

The chain recombines TRBV4-3 with TRBJ2-3; 8 positions match TRBD1. This CDR3 spans 16 amino acids. J gave up 6 bases and V 0 bases, and 8 bases lay outside the gene matches. The germline V gene encodes CDR1 LGHNA and CDR2 YSLEER. DNA for the CDR3: TGCGCCAGCAGCCAAGAGTGGGCAGGGGGCGGCGATACGCAGTATTTT. Residues: CASSQEWAGGGDTQYF.

V gene TRBV24-1 combines with J gene TRBJ2-1; 8 positions match TRBD1. V lost 4 bases, J lost 0 bases, and 7 bases stayed unmatched. The germline gives CDR1 KGHDR, CDR2 SFDVKD. CDR3 length: 17 residues. The CDR3: CATSESPGTGSYNEQFF. In nucleotides, the CDR3 is TGTGCCACCAGTGAGTCCCCCGGGACAGGCTCCTACAATGAGCAGTTCTTC.

This chain connects TRBV29-1 to TRBJ2-1, with 8 bases that match TRBD2. Germline V gene data show CDR1 as SQVTM and CDR2 as ANQGSEA. The CDR3 has 18 amino acids. The trim removed 6 bases at V and 3 bases at J, leaving 19 bases unmatched. The CDR3 sequence is CSVRTNGEGTRSYNEQFF. CDR3 nucleotides: TGCAGCGTGCGAACCAATGGGGAAGGGACTAGGAGCTACAATGAGCAGTTCTTC.

V and J are TRBV21-1 and TRBJ1-5. TRBV21-1 is reported as a pseudogene. This CDR3 has 14 amino acids. The CDR3 is CASSRGYSNQPQHF. CDR3 coding DNA: TGTGCCAGCAGTCGGGGGTATAGCAATCAGCCCCAGCATTTT.

This rearrangement joins TRBV2 to TRBJ2-7; D may be TRBD1 (6 bases). The ends were cut back, 2 bases at V and 5 bases at J, with 16 bases in the middle. CDR1 is SNHLY and CDR2 is FYNNEI in the germline V gene. The length of the CDR3 is 15 residues. The chain's CDR3 is CASSELRGHLNEQYF. The CDR3 DNA follows: TGTGCCAGCAGTGAACTCAGGGGACATCTCAACGAGCAGTACTTC.

V usage is TRBV19 and J usage is TRBJ2-3; the match to TRBD1 covers 7 bases. CDR3 length: 13 amino acids. In germline, CDR1 is LNHDA, CDR2 SQIVND (reference sequence). V shed 2 bases, J shed 11 bases, and the junction held 7 bases outside the gene matches. The DNA of the CDR3 is TGTGCCAGTAGTATATCCCGGGACAGCGAGCAGTATTTT. This sequence encodes CASSISRDSEQYF.

This clone was picked up one time. The chain carries TRBV10-3 and TRBJ2-7; the match to TRBD2 covers 14 bases. Unmatched junction bases numbered 8, after V lost 6 bases and J lost 4 bases. Germline CDR1 ENHRY, CDR2 SYGVKD. The CDR3 runs to 16 residues. CDR3 region: CAISDTGTSGGYEQYF. The DNA of the CDR3 is TGTGCCATCAGCGATACCGGGACTAGCGGGGGATACGAGCAGTACTTC.

The V call is TRBV7-3, the J call TRBJ2-3; 8 bases are shared with TRBD2. V lost 5 bases and J lost 4; bases outside the gene matches: 11. The CDR3 runs to 16 residues. Per the germline V gene, CDR1 is SGHTA and CDR2 is FQGTGA. The DNA for the CDR3 is TGTGCCAGCAGCCCGCAGGGGCGGGAGGTTGCAGATACGCAGTATTTT. It yields the protein CASSPQGREVADTQYF.

The CDR3 region is CASSVQDWEGAFF. CDR3 coding DNA: TGTGCCAGCAGCGTGCAGGACTGGGAGGGAGCTTTCTTT. The chain employs TRBV25-1 and TRBJ1-1; no clear D. This CDR3 is 13 amino acids long. From germline, CDR1 is MGHDK and CDR2 SYGVNS. The V and J ends lost 6 bases and 10 bases respectively, with 18 bases between them.

The chain combines TRBV9 with TRBJ2-3; 10 nucleotides match TRBD2. The germline CDR1 and CDR2 sequences are SGDLS and YYNGEE. Germline trimming cut 2 bases from V and 9 bases from J; bases unmatched to any gene: 9. This CDR3 region has 15 residues. CDR3 amino acids: CASSVNLAGEETQYF. CDR3 DNA sequence: TGTGCCAGCAGCGTCAATCTAGCGGGAGAGGAAACGCAGTATTTT. The entire variable domain, with the rest obtained from reference TRBV9 and TRBJ2-3, is as follows: DSGVTQTPKHLITATGQRVTLRCSPRSGDLSVYWYQQSLDQGLQFLIQYYNGEERAKGNILERFSAQQFPDLHSELNLSSLELGDSALYFCASSVNLAGEETQYFGPGTRLTVL.